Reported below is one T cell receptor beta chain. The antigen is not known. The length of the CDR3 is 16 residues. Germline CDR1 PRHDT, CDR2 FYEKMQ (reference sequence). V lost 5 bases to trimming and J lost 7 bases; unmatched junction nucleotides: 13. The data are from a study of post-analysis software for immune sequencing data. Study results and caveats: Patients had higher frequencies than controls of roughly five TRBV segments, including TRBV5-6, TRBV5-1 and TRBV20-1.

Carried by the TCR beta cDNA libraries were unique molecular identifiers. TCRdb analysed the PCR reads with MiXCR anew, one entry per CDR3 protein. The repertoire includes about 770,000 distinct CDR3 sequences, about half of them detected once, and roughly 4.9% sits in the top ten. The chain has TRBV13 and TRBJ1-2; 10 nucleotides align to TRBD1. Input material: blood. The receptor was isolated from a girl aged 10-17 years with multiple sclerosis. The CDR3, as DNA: TGTGCCAGCAGCAAAAGGGACAGGGGCAAGGGAGGTGGCTACACCTTC. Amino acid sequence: CASSKRDRGKGGGYTF.